In its sample, the clone carrying this TCR beta chain was seen a few times. What it binds is not known. The Oncomine TCR Beta short-read assay sequenced DNA from cultured CD4+ T cells. Genomic DNA was drawn out of CD4+ T cells grown in culture. TCRdb reprocessed the PCR reads via MiXCR and lists one record per CDR3 protein. The data hold around 10,000 distinct CDR3 sequences, with approximately 30% observed a single time. The CDR3 has 13 residues. Germline assignment: CDR1 MNHEY and CDR2 SMNVEV (reference sequence). V gave up 3 bases and J gave up 4 bases, with 7 bases separating them. The sample's treatment: approximately 9-day PBMC culture with coronavirus spike peptide pools or control peptides (ViraFEST assay). During the years 2011-2018, before the COVID-19 pandemic, the unexposed donor's CD4+ T cells were collected. This sample was taken from a study of vaccination and CD4 T cells after COVID-19.

Material: CD4+ T cells from blood, cultured in vitro. The chain couples TRBV27 to TRBJ1-5; D not resolved. This clonotype was sampled from a human donor in good health. CDR3: CASSFALNQPQHF. Here the CDR3 DNA reads TGTGCCAGCAGTTTTGCCTTGAATCAGCCCCAGCATTTT.